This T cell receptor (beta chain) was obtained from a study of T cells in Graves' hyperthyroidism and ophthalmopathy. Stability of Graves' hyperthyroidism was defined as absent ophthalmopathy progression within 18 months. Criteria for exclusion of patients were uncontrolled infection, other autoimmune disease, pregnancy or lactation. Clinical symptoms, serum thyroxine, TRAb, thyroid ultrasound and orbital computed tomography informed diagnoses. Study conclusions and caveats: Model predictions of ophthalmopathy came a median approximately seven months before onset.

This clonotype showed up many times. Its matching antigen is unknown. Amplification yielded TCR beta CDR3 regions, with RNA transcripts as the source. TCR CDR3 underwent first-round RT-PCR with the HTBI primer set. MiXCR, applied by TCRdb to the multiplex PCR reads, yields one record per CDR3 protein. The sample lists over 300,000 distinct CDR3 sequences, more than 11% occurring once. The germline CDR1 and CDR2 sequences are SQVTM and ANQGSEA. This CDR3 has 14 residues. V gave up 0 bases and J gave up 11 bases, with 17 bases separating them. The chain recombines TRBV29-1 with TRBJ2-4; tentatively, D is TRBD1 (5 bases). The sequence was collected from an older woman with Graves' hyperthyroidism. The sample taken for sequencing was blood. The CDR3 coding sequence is TGCAGCGTTGAAGATGCGCAGGGCGGTCGGGTTCAGTACTTC. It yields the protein CSVEDAQGGRVQYF.